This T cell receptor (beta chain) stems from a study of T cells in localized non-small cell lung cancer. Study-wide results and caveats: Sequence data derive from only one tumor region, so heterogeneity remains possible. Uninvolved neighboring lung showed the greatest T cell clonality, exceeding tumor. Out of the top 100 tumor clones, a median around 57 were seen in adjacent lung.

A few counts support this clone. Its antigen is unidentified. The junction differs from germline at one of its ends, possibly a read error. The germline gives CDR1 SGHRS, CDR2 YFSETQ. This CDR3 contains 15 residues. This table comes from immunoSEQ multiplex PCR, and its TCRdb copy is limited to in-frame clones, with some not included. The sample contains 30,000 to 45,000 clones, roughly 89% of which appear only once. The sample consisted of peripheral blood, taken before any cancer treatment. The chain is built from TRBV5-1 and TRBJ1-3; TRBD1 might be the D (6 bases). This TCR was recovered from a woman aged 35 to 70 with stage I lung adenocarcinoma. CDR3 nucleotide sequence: TGCGCCAGCAGTTTGGACAGTATCTCTGGAAACACCATATATTTT. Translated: CASSLDSISGNTIYF.